These T cell receptor beta chains were read from a single sample in a study of primary melanoma T cells and metastatic recurrence. Profiling relied on immunoSEQ multiplex PCR, and the TCRdb table lists in-frame clones only, not all of them. The sample contains 130 or so clones, more than 75% of which appear only once. The sequenced sample consisted of melanoma tumor tissue. The receptors originated from a human donor with melanoma. Each CDR3 is given with its conserved first and last residue. A D gene is named only where the DNA matches it firmly. The size entry is marked missing in some rows and otherwise reads once, few, many or a size class.

TRBV19	TRBJ2-1	TRBD2	NA	TGTGCCAGTAGTAGCGGGAGGTCGTACAATGAGCAGTTCTTC	CASSSGRSYNEQFF
TRBV15	TRBJ2-3	NA	once	TGTGCCACCAGCAGAGGCGGGGCGGCGAGGGGCACAGATACGCAGTATTTT	CATSRGGAARGTDTQYF
TRBV27	TRBJ2-3	NA	once	TGTGCCAGCAGAGGGTTAGGGTATACGCAGTATTTT	CASRGLGYTQYF
TRBV11-3	TRBJ2-1	NA	NA	TGTGCCAGCAGCTTTTATCCAGGAACTTACAATGAGCAGTTCTTC	CASSFYPGTYNEQFF
TRBV6-4	TRBJ1-2	TRBD1	once	TGTGCCACCAGGACAGGGAGCGGCTACACCTTC	CATRTGSGYTF
TRBV23-1	TRBJ1-1	TRBD1	NA	TGCGCCAGCAGCCAGGTTTCACAGGGGGCGAGGGCTTTCTTT	CASSQVSQGARAFF
TRBV28	TRBJ1-4	NA	NA	TGTGCCAGCTTCTCAAAGACCCCGGGCGGACCCATGCAACTGTTTTTT	CASFSKTPGGPMQLFF
TRBV28	TRBJ2-6	TRBD2	NA	TGTGCCAGTAGTTCAGCGGGAGGAGGAGTGTCTAGGTCCAACGTCCTGACTTTC	CASSSAGGGVSRSNVLTF
TRBV18	TRBJ2-2	TRBD1	NA	TGTGCCAGTGGCGACAGGGGGCTAAACACCGGGGAGCTGTTTTTT	CASGDRGLNTGELFF
TRBV19	TRBJ1-4	NA	NA	TGTGCCACCAGTGGTGGGGGGCTTGGGGAAAAACTGTTTTTT	CATSGGGLGEKLFF
TRBV18	TRBJ2-7	NA	few	TGTGCCAGCTCACTGAACGACCCCCAAACGGGATTTAACGAGCAGTACTTC	CASSLNDPQTGFNEQYF
TRBV11-3	TRBJ2-5	TRBD2	once	TGTGCCAGCAGCTCTACTAGCGGGGCGAACCAAGAGACCCAGTACTTC	CASSSTSGANQETQYF
TRBV22-1	TRBJ1-2	NA	once	TGTCCTGGGAGGCACATTAGAAAGCGAGAAAGCTATGGCTACACCTTC	CPGRHIRKRESYGYTF
TRBV12-1	TRBJ2-3	NA	NA	TGTGCCAGCAGCTCGTTGGGTCAATCGGGGTCAACAGATACGCAGTATTTT	CASSSLGQSGSTDTQYF
TRBV5-1	TRBJ2-2	TRBD1	NA	TGCGCCAGCAGCGGGGGACAGGGAAGCACCGGGGAGCTGTTTTTT	CASSGGQGSTGELFF
TRBV19	TRBJ2-1	NA	NA	TGTGCCAGTAGTCTTGGTTGGGGTCCAACCTACAATGAGCAGTTCTTC	CASSLGWGPTYNEQFF
TRBV11-3	TRBJ2-3	NA	NA	TGTGCCAGCAGCCAACCTAGCGTGGGCACAGATACGCAGTATTTT	CASSQPSVGTDTQYF
TRBV11-3	TRBJ2-7	TRBD2	once	TGTGCCAGCAGCCTAAAGTGGACTAGCAGTTACGAGCAGTACTTC	CASSLKWTSSYEQYF
TRBV19	TRBJ2-2	TRBD1	NA	TGTGCCAGTAGTCCCCAGACAGGGGGCACCGGGGAGCTGTTTTTT	CASSPQTGGTGELFF
TRBV7-6	TRBJ1-5	NA	NA	TGTGCCAGCAGCTTATGGGGAGGGTTTAGCAATCAGCCCCAGCATTTT	CASSLWGGFSNQPQHF
TRBV19	TRBJ2-3	TRBD2	NA	TGTGCCAGTAGCACGACTAGCGGGAGTTTAGATACGCAGTATTTT	CASSTTSGSLDTQYF
TRBV28	TRBJ2-5	NA	NA	TGTGCCAGCAGTTTAAGGGTTCCCCTTCAAGAGACCCAGTACTTC	CASSLRVPLQETQYF
TRBV10-3	TRBJ2-4	NA	NA	TGTGCCATCAGTGAGTCGGGACGGGGACTCAAAAACATTCAGTACTTC	CAISESGRGLKNIQYF
TRBV19	TRBJ2-7	NA	NA	TGTGCCAGTAGTTCACAGGGACCCTACGAGCAGTACTTC	CASSSQGPYEQYF
TRBV23-1	TRBJ2-1	TRBD2	once	TGCGCCAGCAGCTTACCAAGGACTAGCGGGGTGAGCTCCTACAATGAGCAGTTCTTC	CASSLPRTSGVSSYNEQFF
TRBV6-8	TRBJ2-5	NA	NA	TGTGCCAGCACCCAGCGAAGGGGTGGCGAGACCCAGTACTTC	CASTQRRGGETQYF
TRBV22-1	TRBJ1-4	NA	NA	TGTGCCAGCAGCTACTCGGGGCCTTCCCAACTGTTTTTT	CASSYSGPSQLFF
TRBV9	TRBJ2-1	NA	NA	TGTGCCAGCAGCGTAGCCGCTGGAACCCATGAGCAGTTCTTC	CASSVAAGTHEQFF
TRBV6-8	TRBJ1-6	TRBD1	NA	TGTGCCAGCACCCAAACCGGGACAGGAGACTCACCCCTCCACTTT	CASTQTGTGDSPLHF
TRBV5-1	TRBJ1-1	NA	NA	TGCGCCAGCAGCCCATTCCCCGACAGGCCCAACATGAACACTGAAGCTTTCTTT	CASSPFPDRPNMNTEAFF
TRBV11-3	TRBJ1-6	NA	NA	TGTGCCAGCAGCCTGAGGGAGGGACGAATGAATTCACCCCTCCACTTT	CASSLREGRMNSPLHF
TRBV19	TRBJ2-1	NA	NA	TGTGCCAGTCCGATGGACAGATACAATGAGCAGTTCTTC	CASPMDRYNEQFF
TRBV14	TRBJ2-3	TRBD2	NA	TGTGCCAGCAGCTTAAACGGGGGGGAGAGCACAGATACGCAGTATTTT	CASSLNGGESTDTQYF
TRBV28	TRBJ2-1	TRBD2	NA	TGTGCCAGCAGTTTAGGGACTAGCGGCGAGCAGTTCTTC	CASSLGTSGEQFF
TRBV19	TRBJ1-3	NA	few	TGTGCCAGTAGTATTGGTGGAAGCTCTGGAAACACCATATATTTT	CASSIGGSSGNTIYF
TRBV6-8	TRBJ2-2	TRBD2	NA	TGTGCCAGCAGCCGCCGTCTAGCGGGAGGTTTCGGGGAACTGTTTTTT	CASSRRLAGGFGELFF